This T cell receptor beta chain was captured by sequencing in a study of identical twins. Germline V gene sequence: CDR1 KGHSH, CDR2 LQKENI. V shed 2 bases, J shed 6 bases, and the junction held 6 bases outside the gene matches. The CDR3 spans 15 residues. Overall study findings and caveats: Shared out-of-frame alpha sequences (those common to twins) showed excess low generation probability. Excess sharing between twins was weaker in beta out-of-frame sequences. Within cord blood, abundant beta clonotypes carried fewer insertions, but memory repertoires showed no such trend.

In the case of this clonotype: Its antigen remains unknown.

Template switching introduced a universal primer site, and the cDNA bore unique molecular identifiers. A single record per CDR3 protein comes from TCRdb applying MiXCR to the 5' RACE reads. The sample gives 250,000 or so distinct CDR3 sequences, about 7.3% of which show up once; roughly 3.9% is in the top ten. This sample was shared with a second study, whose subject was yellow fever vaccine responses in identical twins.

Sequencing was performed on memory (CD45RO+) T cells sorted from blood. The chain couples TRBV18 to TRBJ2-3, with 9 bases aligning to TRBD1. This TCR was recovered from a young woman in good health. CDR3 nucleotides: TGTGCCAGCTCACCAATAGGACAGGGGTTGGATACGCAGTATTTT. It encodes CASSPIGQGLDTQYF.